One sample yielded the 22 T cell receptor beta chains listed below, sequenced in a study of human CD8 memory T cell subsets (dated by TCRdb to 2018 to 2020). A Human TCR Profiling Kit was used to prepare UMI-labeled 5' RACE TCRbeta libraries. After reprocessing by TCRdb, each CDR3 protein sequence is one entry, and no DNA is given. This sample's table lists 7,500 to 9,500 distinct CDR3 sequences. In total, the top ten clones hold over 20% of the sample. Sequenced sample: CD8+ T cells from PBMCs. These receptors were collected from a human donor in good health.

The gene calls are TRBV6-5 and TRBJ2-1; TCRdb's D call of TRBD1 is untestable without DNA. In germline, CDR1 is MNHEY, CDR2 SVGAGI. This CDR3 region has 15 residues. The CDR3 sequence: CASSAPGGAPNEQFF.

The V and J genes are TRBV9 and TRBJ1-4. Germline CDR1 SGDLS, CDR2 YYNGEE. CDR3 length equals 15 residues. This chain's CDR3 is CASSVAGGGNEKLFF.

CDR3 sequence: CATSRVALGNQPQHF. V and J are TRBV15 and TRBJ1-5. The CDR3 has 15 residues. CDR1 is LNHNV, CDR2 YYDKDF, per germline (reference sequence).

The chain has TRBV7-9 and TRBJ2-1; there is no DNA to check the TCRdb D call of TRBD2. The CDR3 is made up of 13 amino acids. Per germline, CDR1 SEHNR and CDR2 FQNEAQ (reference sequence). The CDR3 sequence is CAGLQGSYNEQFF. The whole variable domain, remainder taken from reference TRBV7-9 and TRBJ2-1, is DTGVSQNPRHKITKRGQNVTFRCDPISEHNRLYWYRQTLGQGPEFLTYFQNEAQLEKSRLLSDRFSAERPKGSFSTLEIQRTEQGDSAMYLCAGLQGSYNEQFFGPGTRLTVL.

This sequence joins TRBV25-1 and TRBJ2-2; TCRdb designates TRBD1, a call that cannot be tested without DNA. Germline V gene data show CDR1 as MGHDK and CDR2 as SYGVNS. The CDR3 totals 15 residues. The CDR3 is CASSVHSTGTGELFF.

The chain links TRBV2 to TRBJ2-6; the TRBD1 assignment by TCRdb is unverifiable without DNA. This CDR3 contains 15 residues. Germline lookup yields CDR1 SNHLY and CDR2 FYNNEI. The CDR3 reads CASSSRQAGANVLTF.

This clonotype is labeled medium-sized (0.01 to 0.1%) based on frequency. The genes are TRBV28 and TRBJ2-5; as DNA is missing, the TRBD2 call by TCRdb cannot be tested. The CDR3 covers 15 residues. Germline V lookup: CDR1 MDHEN, CDR2 SYDVKM. The CDR3 spells CASSPFRTRQETQYF. Combining the CDR3 with reference TRBV28 and TRBJ2-5 gives the whole variable domain DVKVTQSSRYLVKRTGEKVFLECVQDMDHENMFWYRQDPGLGLRLIYFSYDVKMKEKGDIPEGYSVSREKKERFSLILESASTNQTSMYLCASSPFRTRQETQYFGPGTRLLVL.

The genes are TRBV10-3 and TRBJ2-7. Germline values: CDR1 ENHRY, CDR2 SYGVKD. The CDR3 sequence is 14 residues long. Here the CDR3 reads CAISELVDSYEQYF.

This chain connects TRBV5-1 to TRBJ1-1. This CDR3 is 16 amino acids long. Per germline, CDR1 SGHRS and CDR2 YFSETQ. The CDR3 sequence is CASSPVSNSMNTEAFF.

The chain carries TRBV24-1 and TRBJ2-7; without DNA, the TCRdb call of TRBD2 cannot be checked. The CDR3 has 12 amino acids. Germline values: CDR1 KGHDR, CDR2 SFDVKD. CDR3 sequence: CATSDFAGTRYF.

This chain connects TRBV5-4 to TRBJ2-5. The germline V gene encodes CDR1 SGHNT and CDR2 YYREEE (reference sequence). This CDR3 spans 12 amino acids. CDR3 sequence reads: CASSQDLETQYF.

The chain recombines TRBV4-1 with TRBJ2-7. This CDR3 has 13 residues. Germline CDR1 and CDR2: MGHRA and YSYEKL. The CDR3 reads CASSQGEEREQYF.

V and J are TRBV11-2 and TRBJ2-7; the TRBD1 assignment by TCRdb is unverifiable without DNA. This CDR3 region has 14 residues. Germline V CDR1 and CDR2: SGHAT, FQNNGV. The CDR3 sequence: CASSSQGWGYEQYF.

This clonotype is called medium-sized (0.01 to 0.1%) based on its frequency. The chain joins TRBV23-1 to TRBJ2-3; the TCRdb D gene call, TRBD1, has no DNA to confirm it. TRBV23-1 is recorded as an ORF, its role being uncertain. The CDR3 runs 15 residues. The chain's CDR3 is CASNQNREPTDTQYF.

This chain uses TRBV5-1 with TRBJ1-5; TCRdb's D call, TRBD1, is unchecked because there is no DNA. The CDR3 totals 15 residues. Germline CDR1 is SGHRS and CDR2 is YFSETQ. The CDR3 sequence is CASSLGDSFNQPQHF.

V and J are TRBV5-4 and TRBJ1-2. This CDR3 spans 13 amino acids. Germline assignment: CDR1 SGHNT and CDR2 YYREEE (reference sequence). This CDR3 is CASSSGRADGYTF.

In terms of frequency, this clonotype is medium-sized (0.01 to 0.1%). The chain has TRBV28 and TRBJ2-7; the TCRdb D gene call, TRBD1, has no DNA to confirm it. In germline, CDR1 is MDHEN, CDR2 SYDVKM. CDR3 length: 16 amino acids. The CDR3 here is CASSLGGTLISYEQYF.

The chain recombines TRBV15 with TRBJ2-7; with no DNA, the TCRdb D assignment of TRBD1 cannot be verified. CDR3 length equals 15 residues. Germline V gene sequence: CDR1 LNHNV, CDR2 YYDKDF (reference sequence). The CDR3 reads CATSSPGQGYDEQYF.

The rearrangement joins TRBV3-1 to TRBJ2-7; lacking DNA, the TRBD2 call made by TCRdb goes unchecked. In germline, CDR1 is LGHDT, CDR2 YNNKEL (reference sequence). The CDR3 has 15 residues. Here the CDR3 reads CASSPEVVGSYEQYF.

The chain couples TRBV29-1 to TRBJ2-2; TCRdb's D gene call, TRBD2, goes unchecked for lack of DNA. The CDR3 is made up of 15 amino acids. Germline-derived CDR1 and CDR2 are SQVTM and ANQGSEA. The CDR3 spells CSVEGTSGHTGELFF.

Judged by frequency, this clonotype is medium-sized. The CDR3 loop is CASSDPGASWPKNTEAFF. V is TRBV2 and J is TRBJ1-1; TCRdb names TRBD1, which stays unverified in the absence of DNA. In germline, CDR1 is SNHLY, CDR2 FYNNEI. CDR3 length: 18 amino acids.

The rearrangement links TRBV24-1 to TRBJ2-3; there is no DNA to check the TCRdb D call of TRBD2. This CDR3 comprises 14 residues. Germline lookup yields CDR1 KGHDR and CDR2 SFDVKD. The chain's CDR3 is CASWSGGTTDTQYF.